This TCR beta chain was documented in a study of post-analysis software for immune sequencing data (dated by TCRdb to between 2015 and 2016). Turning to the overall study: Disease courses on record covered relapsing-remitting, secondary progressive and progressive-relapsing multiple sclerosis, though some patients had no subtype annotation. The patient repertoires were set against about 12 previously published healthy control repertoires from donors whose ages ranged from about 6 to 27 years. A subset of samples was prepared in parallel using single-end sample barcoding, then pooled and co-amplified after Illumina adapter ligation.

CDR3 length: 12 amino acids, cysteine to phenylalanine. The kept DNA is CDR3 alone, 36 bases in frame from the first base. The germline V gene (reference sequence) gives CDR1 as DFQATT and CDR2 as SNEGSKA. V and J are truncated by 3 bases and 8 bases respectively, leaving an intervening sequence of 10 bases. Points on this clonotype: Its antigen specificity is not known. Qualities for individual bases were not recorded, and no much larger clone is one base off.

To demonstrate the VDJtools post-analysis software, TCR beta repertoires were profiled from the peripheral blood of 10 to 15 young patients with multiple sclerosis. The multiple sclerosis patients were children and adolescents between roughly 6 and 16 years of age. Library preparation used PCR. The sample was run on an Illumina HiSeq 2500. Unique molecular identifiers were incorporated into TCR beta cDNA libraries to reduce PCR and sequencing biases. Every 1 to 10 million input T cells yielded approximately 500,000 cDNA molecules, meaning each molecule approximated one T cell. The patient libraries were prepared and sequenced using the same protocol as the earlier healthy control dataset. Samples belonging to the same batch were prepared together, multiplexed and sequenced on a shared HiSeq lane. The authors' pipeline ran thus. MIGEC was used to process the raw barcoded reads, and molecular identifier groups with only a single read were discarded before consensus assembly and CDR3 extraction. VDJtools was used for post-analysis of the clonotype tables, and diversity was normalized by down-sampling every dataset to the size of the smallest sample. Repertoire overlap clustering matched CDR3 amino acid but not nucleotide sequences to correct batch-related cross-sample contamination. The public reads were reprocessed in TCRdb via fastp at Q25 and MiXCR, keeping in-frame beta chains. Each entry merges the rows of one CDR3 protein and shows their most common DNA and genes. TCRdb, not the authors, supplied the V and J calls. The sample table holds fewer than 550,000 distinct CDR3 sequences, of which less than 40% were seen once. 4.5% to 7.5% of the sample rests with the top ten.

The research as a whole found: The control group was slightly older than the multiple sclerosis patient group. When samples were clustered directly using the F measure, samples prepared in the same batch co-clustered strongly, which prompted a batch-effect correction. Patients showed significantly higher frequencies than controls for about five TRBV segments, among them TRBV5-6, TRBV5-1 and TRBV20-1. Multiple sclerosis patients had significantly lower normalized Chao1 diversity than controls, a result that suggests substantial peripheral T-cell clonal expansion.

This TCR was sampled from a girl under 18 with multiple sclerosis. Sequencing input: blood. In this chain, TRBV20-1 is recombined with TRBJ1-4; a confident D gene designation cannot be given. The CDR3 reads CSASVRGEKLFF. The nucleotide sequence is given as TGCAGTGCTAGTGTCCGCGGGGAAAAACTGTTTTTT.